This T cell receptor (beta chain) was retrieved from a study of T cell repertoires in cytomegalovirus infection. Looked up from germline, CDR1 is MNHEY and CDR2 is SMNVEV (reference sequence). With 8 bases clipped from V and 2 bases from J, the junction kept 8 bases outside the gene matches. The CDR3 consists of 14 residues. Using its own MiXCR run on the reads, TCRdb lists one record per CDR3 protein. Of some 110,000 distinct CDR3 sequences in the sample, about 32% were seen once. This clonotype was recorded a few times. Its specificity is not known. Material: CD8+ T cells from cultured PBMCs, obtained from culture after CMV antigen stimulation. The clonotype comes from a human donor in good health (CMV status not recorded). Some clones in this sample may be carry-over from other donors' samples. The chain recombines TRBV27 with TRBJ2-7; 8 bases are shared with TRBD1. In nucleotides, the CDR3 is TGTGCCAGCGCCTCCGGGACAGGCCCCTACGAGCAGTACTTC. It specifies CASASGTGPYEQYF.